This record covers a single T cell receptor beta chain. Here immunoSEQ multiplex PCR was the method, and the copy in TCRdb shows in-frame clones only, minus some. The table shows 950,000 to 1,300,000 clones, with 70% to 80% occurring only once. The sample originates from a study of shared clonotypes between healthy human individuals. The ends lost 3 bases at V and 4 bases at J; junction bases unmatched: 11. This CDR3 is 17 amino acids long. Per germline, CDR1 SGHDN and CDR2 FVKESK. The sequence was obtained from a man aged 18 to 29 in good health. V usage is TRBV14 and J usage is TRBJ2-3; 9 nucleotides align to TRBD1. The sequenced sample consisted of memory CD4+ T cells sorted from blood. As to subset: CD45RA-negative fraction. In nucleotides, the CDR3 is TGTGCCAGCAGCCACCCAGGGAGACAGGGGGGTCCAGATACGCAGTATTTT. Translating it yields CASSHPGRQGGPDTQYF.